This TCR beta chain was identified during a study of T-cell reconstitution after alpha-beta-depleted transplantation in children. Study conclusions and caveats: Fresh T-cell production supplied most of the T-cell counts and diversity seen one year after transplant. Surviving recipient cells, namely T cells and thymic progenitors, were the source of high day-60 TCRbeta diversity in some patients. The origin of alpha-beta T cells about two months after transplant was reportedly several hundred expanded graft clones.

Preparing the TCRbeta library involved the use of unique molecular identifiers. TCRdb reprocessed the PCR reads via MiXCR and lists one record per CDR3 protein. The sample lists roughly 200,000 distinct CDR3 sequences, roughly 8.3% occurring once. The CDR3 has 13 amino acids. V lost 4 bases and J lost 5, with 9 bases in between. Germline CDR1 MDHEN, CDR2 SYDVKM. This clonotype was seen many times. Its antigen is currently unknown. The rearrangement uses TRBV28 and TRBJ2-1; no firm D call. The origin of this receptor is a male patient under 10 years old who had a stem cell transplant for acute myeloid leukemia, so the T cells may come from the graft donor. The specimen comprised PBMCs, mostly from graft donor cells, sampled 360 days after TCRalphabeta/CD19-depleted stem cell transplant. CDR3 in DNA: TGTGCCAGCAGTTCACACATTAACAATGAGCAGTTCTTC. Protein: CASSSHINNEQFF.